This TCR beta chain was documented in a study of T cells after yellow fever vaccination. In TCRdb, the 5' RACE reads were re-called with MiXCR into one record per CDR3 protein. The sample carries some 150,000 distinct CDR3 sequences, approximately 10% recorded once. This clonotype was found many times. J gave up 2 bases and V 6 bases, and 9 bases lay outside the gene matches. Germline V gene lookup returns CDR1 SEHNR and CDR2 FQNEAQ (reference sequence). CDR3 length: 17 amino acids. Sequenced here: CD8+ T cells sorted from PBMCs, sampled 45 days after the yellow fever booster vaccination. This sequence joins TRBV7-9 and TRBJ2-6; 8 bases agree with TRBD1. This clonotype was sampled from a man aged 18 to 30 who received the YFV17D yellow fever vaccine. The CDR3 here is CASRRTGQGAGANVLTF. CDR3 coding DNA: TGTGCCAGCAGAAGGACAGGGCAGGGGGCTGGGGCCAACGTCCTGACTTTC.